Below are 3 T cell receptor beta chains sequenced from a single sample in a study of cytomegalovirus exposure and HLA in healthy donors. PCR involved 60 Vbeta and 13 Jbeta primers. Data came from immunoSEQ multiplex PCR; TCRdb stores just in-frame clones and leaves some out. The repertoire includes some 150,000 clones, 70% to 80% of them detected once, and 3.7% sits in the top ten. Sequenced: PBMCs. These receptors originate from a man aged 25 to 40 in good health and CMV-seropositive.

V usage is TRBV11-1 and J usage is TRBJ2-5, with a possible D match to TRBD2 (7 bases). The CDR3 spans 17 residues. Trimming shortened V by 5 bases and J by 1 base, and 20 bases separated the two germline ends. Germline CDR1 reads SGHAT; CDR2 reads FQDESV (reference sequence). In nucleotides, the CDR3 is TGTGCCAGCAGCCCGACCGTCCCGGGGGGCCTCCAAGAGACCCAGTACTTC. Amino acid sequence: CASSPTVPGGLQETQYF.

In its sample, this clone was seen a few times. The rearrangement joins TRBV6-1 to TRBJ2-7, with a possible D match to TRBD2 (7 bases). Trimming removed 3 bases from V and 4 bases from J, with 28 bases in between. The germline V gene has CDR1 MNHNS and CDR2 SASEGT. The CDR3 length is 19 residues. The CDR3, as DNA: TGTGCCAGCAGTGAGGTGGGGGGAGGGTTGGGGGCTTCCTCTTACGAGCAGTACTTC. This encodes CASSEVGGGLGASSYEQYF.

This chain's CDR3 is CASSSLLVVPRGYTF. The CDR3 nucleotides read TGTGCCAGCAGTTCCCTACTAGTAGTCCCGAGGGGCTACACCTTC. The genes are TRBV28 and TRBJ1-2; D uncertain. From germline, CDR1 is MDHEN and CDR2 SYDVKM. This CDR3 has 15 residues. The V and J ends lost 4 bases and 8 bases respectively, with 20 bases between them.